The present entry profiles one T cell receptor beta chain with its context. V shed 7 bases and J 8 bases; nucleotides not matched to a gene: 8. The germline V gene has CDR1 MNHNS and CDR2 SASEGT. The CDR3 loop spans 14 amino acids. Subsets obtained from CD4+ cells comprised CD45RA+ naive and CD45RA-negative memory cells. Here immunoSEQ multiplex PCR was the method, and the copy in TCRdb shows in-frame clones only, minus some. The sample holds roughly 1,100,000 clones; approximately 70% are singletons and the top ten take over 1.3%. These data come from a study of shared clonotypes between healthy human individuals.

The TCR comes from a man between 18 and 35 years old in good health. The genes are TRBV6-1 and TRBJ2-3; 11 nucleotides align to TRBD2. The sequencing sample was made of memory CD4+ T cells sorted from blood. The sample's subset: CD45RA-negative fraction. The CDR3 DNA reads TGTGCCAGCACGGTAGCGGGGGGGCTAAGTACGCAGTATTTT. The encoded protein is CASTVAGGLSTQYF.